This T cell receptor beta chain was documented in a study of cytomegalovirus exposure and HLA in healthy donors. Findings of the study overall: Earlier analysis found most TCR beta V segments productive about 87% or about 30% of the time. TCR beta sequences reportedly predicted the HLA-A and HLA-B alleles of most subjects accurately.

As to this clone: The antigen is not known.

The study ran its PCR with 60 Vbeta and 13 Jbeta primers. Original analysis: Later, an analysis found 80 million or so unique TCR beta chains, and about 9.9 million of these were shared. The protocol was immunoSEQ multiplex PCR, while the TCRdb copy is restricted to in-frame clones and leaves out a portion. V and J calls and clone size are as listed in that table; D and trimming were resolved from the DNA. The table includes 80,000 to 90,000 clones, around 80% detected once. The length of the CDR3 is 16 residues. Trimming removed 6 bases at V and 1 base at J, with 16 bases between. Germline CDR1 and CDR2: PRHDT and FYEKMQ (reference sequence).

The V call is TRBV13, the J call TRBJ2-1, with D perhaps matching TRBD2 (6 bases). This receptor was taken from a man aged 35-49 years in good health and CMV-seronegative. Material: PBMCs. The CDR3 sequence is CASSSQRVTSYNEQFF. The CDR3 DNA follows: TGTGCCAGCAGTTCTCAGCGGGTAACTTCCTACAATGAGCAGTTCTTC.